Below, one T cell receptor beta chain is given with its context. PCR was performed a second time for about 7 to 11 cycles using a sample-barcoded 5' primer and a J-beta primer mix. MiXCR was run by TCRdb on the 5' RACE reads, yielding one entry per CDR3 protein. The sample shows about 1.6 million distinct CDR3 sequences, about 35% of them seen only once. These data belong to a study of blood T cells in healthy people across ages. The sequence derives from a woman aged 25-40 years in good health. The sequenced sample was blood.

The CDR3 nucleotides read TGCAGTGCTAGAGGGCTTACAGAGACCCAGTACTTC. Translating gives CSARGLTETQYF. The J gene is TRBJ2-5, the V gene TRBV20-1; no clear D. This CDR3 has 12 amino acids. Germline CDR1 reads DFQATT; CDR2 reads SNEGSKA (reference sequence). V was shortened by 1 base and J by 4 bases, with 7 bases between the two germline ends.